The next 18 T cell receptor beta chains were all read from a single sample in a study of T cells in tuberculosis. Using immunoSEQ multiplex PCR, the repertoire was profiled, and TCRdb retains in-frame clones only, with some absent. The profile shows 20,000 to 25,000 clones, just over 90% of them singletons. Sequencing input: PBMCs. All receptors derive from a donor aged 10 to 29 with latent tuberculosis or without tuberculosis infection. Some clones in this sample may be carry-over from other donors' samples.

The J gene is TRBJ2-7, the V gene TRBV12-1; TRBD2 is taken as the D call from the table, unchecked against the DNA. TRBV12-1 is designated a pseudogene. The CDR3 totals 19 residues. CDR3 sequence reads: CASSYKDQREATSSYEQYF. CDR3 nucleotides: TGTGCCAGCAGTTATAAAGACCAGCGGGAGGCAACCAGCTCCTACGAGCAGTACTTC.

This clone was seen a single time. The rearrangement uses TRBV14 and TRBJ1-2, with D tentatively TRBD1 (6 bases). Germline lookup yields CDR1 SGHDN and CDR2 FVKESK. The CDR3 runs to 16 residues. Trimming pared 0 bases from V and 5 bases from J, leaving 16 bases between. CDR3 loop: CASSQDMGGRGYGYTF. CDR3 sequence (DNA): TGTGCCAGCAGCCAAGATATGGGGGGGCGCGGGTATGGCTACACCTTC.

The count of this clone is one. This chain uses TRBV21-1 with TRBJ1-2; no check of the table's D call, TRBD1, against the DNA was made. TRBV21-1 is reported as a pseudogene. The CDR3 consists of 14 residues. The DNA of the CDR3 is TGTGCCAGCAGCAAACCTCCCTCATTAATCCGCAGGCCCTTC. Translated, it gives CASSKPPSLIRRPF.

The chain uses TRBV12-5 and TRBJ2-5, with 7 positions matching TRBD1. The CDR3 covers 16 residues. The germline CDR1 and CDR2 sequences are LGHNT and FRNRAP. V lost 2 bases to trimming and J lost 6 bases; unmatched junction nucleotides: 12. The chain's CDR3 is CASGLTNLGGPKTQYF. The CDR3 nucleotides read TGTGCTAGTGGTTTGACGAACTTAGGGGGCCCAAAGACCCAGTACTTC. Complete variable domain (other parts from reference TRBV12-5 and TRBJ2-5): DARVTQTPRHKVTEMGQEVTMRCQPILGHNTVFWYRQTMMQGLELLAYFRNRAPLDDSGMPKDRFSAEMPDATLATLKIQPSEPRDSAVYFCASGLTNLGGPKTQYFGPGTRLLVL.

V usage is TRBV7-9 and J usage is TRBJ1-5; D is unclear. Germline V CDR1 and CDR2: SEHNR, FQNEAQ (reference sequence). The CDR3 loop spans 16 amino acids. V dropped 3 bases and J dropped 3 bases, with 15 bases sitting between them. CDR3 sequence reads: CASSFQFGSNNQPQHF. The CDR3 region has the DNA TGTGCCAGCAGCTTTCAGTTTGGGAGCAACAATCAGCCCCAGCATTTT.

The chain combines TRBV9 with TRBJ2-7; 7 nucleotides align to TRBD1. The CDR3 consists of 14 residues. CDR1 and CDR2 from the germline V gene are SGDLS and YYNGEE. The junction had 6 bases not matched to a gene; V was cut back by 4 bases and J by 2 bases. The DNA for the CDR3 is TGTGCCAGCAGCCAAAGGGACAGAGCCTACGAGCAGTACTTC. It encodes CASSQRDRAYEQYF. The whole variable domain, remainder taken from reference TRBV9 and TRBJ2-7, is DSGVTQTPKHLITATGQRVTLRCSPRSGDLSVYWYQQSLDQGLQFLIQYYNGEERAKGNILERFSAQQFPDLHSELNLSSLELGDSALYFCASSQRDRAYEQYFGPGTRLTVT.

This chain joins TRBV7-2 and TRBJ2-7; a possible D gene is TRBD1 (5 bases). V dropped 3 bases and J dropped 4 bases, with 7 bases sitting between them. The length of the CDR3 is 12 residues. Germline CDR1 reads SGHTA; CDR2 reads FQGNSA. CDR3 amino acids: CASSLGRYEQYF. The CDR3 nucleotides are TGTGCCAGCAGCTTGGGGCGGTACGAGCAGTACTTC.

In its sample, this clone was seen once. The V call is TRBV4-1, the J call TRBJ2-2; D is undetermined. CDR3 size: 16 residues. Deletions cut 0 bases from V and 5 bases from J, with 13 bases between. Germline V gene sequence: CDR1 MGHRA, CDR2 YSYEKL. The CDR3 DNA reads as TGCGCCAGCAGCCAAGACATGGCCGCTCGTACCGGGGAGCTGTTTTTT. This sequence encodes CASSQDMAARTGELFF.

This chain links TRBV7-2 with TRBJ1-5, with a tentative D call TRBD1 (6 bases). The CDR3 is made up of 14 amino acids. Deletions cut 5 bases from V and 7 bases from J, with 15 bases between. Germline V gives CDR1 SGHTA, CDR2 FQGNSA. The CDR3 sequence is CASSPDRYIQPQHF. The CDR3 nucleotides read TGTGCCAGCAGCCCTGACAGGTATATCCAGCCCCAGCATTTT.

The chain carries TRBV30 and TRBJ1-2; 7 bases line up with TRBD1. With V trimmed by 2 bases and J by 5 bases, 5 bases remained unmatched. CDR1 and CDR2 (germline): GTSNPN, SVGIG (reference sequence). The CDR3 loop spans 13 amino acids. The DNA for the CDR3 is TGTGCCTGGAGTCGGGACAGCGTTTATGGCTACACCTTC. Amino acid sequence: CAWSRDSVYGYTF.

The gene calls are TRBV6-5 and TRBJ1-3; weak D call: TRBD1 (5 bases). The CDR3 length is 16 residues. Germline values: CDR1 MNHEY, CDR2 SVGAGI. The V gene lost 0 bases and the J gene lost 0 bases, with 9 bases spanning the gap. The CDR3 sequence is CASSYSHRRSGNTIYF. In DNA form, the CDR3 reads TGTGCCAGCAGTTACTCGCACAGGCGCTCTGGAAACACCATATATTTT.

V is TRBV4-3 and J is TRBJ2-7; maybe TRBD2 (6 bases). The CDR3 contains 15 residues. The V gene lost 1 base and the J gene lost 7 bases, with 17 bases spanning the gap. In germline, CDR1 is LGHNA, CDR2 YSLEER. CDR3 nucleotides: TGCGCCAGCAGCCAAGGGCGAAGACTAGAATCTGAGCAGTACTTC. Its protein product is CASSQGRRLESEQYF.

The V and J genes are TRBV5-1 and TRBJ1-4; D possibly corresponds to TRBD1 (6 bases). CDR1 and CDR2 from the germline V gene are SGHRS and YFSETQ. Trimming shortened V by 4 bases and J by 8 bases, and 15 bases separated the two germline ends. This CDR3 has 14 amino acids. The CDR3 region is CASSVQGMREKLFF. CDR3 DNA: TGCGCCAGCAGCGTACAGGGCATGAGGGAAAAACTGTTTTTT. Supplemented by reference TRBV5-1 and TRBJ1-4, the full variable domain reads KAGVTQTPRYLIKTRGQQVTLSCSPISGHRSVSWYQQTPGQGLQFLFEYFSETQRNKGNFPGRFSGRQFSNSRSEMNVSTLELGDSALYLCASSVQGMREKLFFGSGTQLSVL.

This rearrangement joins TRBV11-2 to TRBJ2-1, with D possibly matching TRBD1 (6 bases). CDR3 size: 16 residues. V was pared by 1 base and J by 13 bases, with 23 bases between. Germline CDR1 reads SGHAT; CDR2 reads FQNNGV. DNA of the CDR3: TGTGCCAGCAGCTTAGGGGGACATGTTATGACCCACACCCAGTTCTTC. Translation: CASSLGGHVMTHTQFF.

The V call is TRBV30, the J call TRBJ1-5, with D hard to call. CDR3 length: 16 residues. Deletions cut 0 bases from V and 7 bases from J, with 19 bases between. CDR1 is GTSNPN, CDR2 SVGIG, per germline (reference sequence). The CDR3: CAWSVGSARGEQPQHF. In DNA, the CDR3 is TGTGCCTGGAGTGTGGGGTCGGCTCGCGGGGAACAGCCCCAGCATTTT.

This clone was observed a few times. CDR3 DNA: TGTGCCAGCAGCGCCGGTACAGGGCGCGAGACCCAGTACTTC. Translating it yields CASSAGTGRETQYF. The rearrangement links TRBV9 to TRBJ2-5; perhaps TRBD1 as D (6 bases). The germline V and J ends were trimmed by 3 bases and 5 bases, with 14 bases remaining between them. CDR1 is SGDLS, CDR2 YYNGEE, per germline. There are 14 residues in the CDR3.

The rearrangement uses TRBV7-7 and TRBJ2-2; 8 nucleotides align to TRBD1. The CDR3 covers 16 residues. Losses at the gene ends were 8 bases for V and 3 bases for J; bases not matched to a gene: 11. CDR1 and CDR2 (germline): SSHAT, FNYEAQ (reference sequence). The CDR3 loop is CASAHDRGVDTGELFF. In DNA form, the CDR3 reads TGTGCCAGCGCTCACGACAGGGGAGTTGACACCGGGGAGCTGTTTTTT.

The rearrangement links TRBV5-5 to TRBJ2-1; the match to TRBD2 covers 9 bases. V dropped 5 bases and J dropped 4; count of bases not matched to a gene: 7. Looked up from germline, CDR1 is SGHKS and CDR2 is YYEKEE (reference sequence). This CDR3 has 15 residues. The CDR3 region is CASSSTSGHYNEQFF. For the CDR3, the DNA is TGTGCCAGCAGTTCGACTAGCGGCCATTACAATGAGCAGTTCTTC.